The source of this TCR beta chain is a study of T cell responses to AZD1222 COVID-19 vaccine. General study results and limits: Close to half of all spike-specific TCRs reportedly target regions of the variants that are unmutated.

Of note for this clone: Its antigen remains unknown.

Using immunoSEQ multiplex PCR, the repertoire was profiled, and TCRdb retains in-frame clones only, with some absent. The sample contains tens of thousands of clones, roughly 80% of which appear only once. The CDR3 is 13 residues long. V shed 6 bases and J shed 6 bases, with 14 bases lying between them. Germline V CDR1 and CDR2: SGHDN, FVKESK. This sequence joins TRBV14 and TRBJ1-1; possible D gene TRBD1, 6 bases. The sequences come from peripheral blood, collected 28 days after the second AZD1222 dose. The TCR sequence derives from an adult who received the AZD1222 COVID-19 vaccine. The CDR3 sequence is CASRIQGGAEAFF. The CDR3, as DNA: TGTGCCAGCAGAATACAGGGTGGTGCTGAAGCTTTCTTT. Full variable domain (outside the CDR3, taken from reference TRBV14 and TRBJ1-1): EAGVTQFPSHSVIEKGQTVTLRCDPISGHDNLYWYRRVMGKEIKFLLHFVKESKQDESGMPNNRFLAERTGGTYSTLKVQPAELEDSGVYFCASRIQGGAEAFFGQGTRLTVV.